This T cell receptor beta chain was identified during a study of OX40 agonist ivuxolimab in advanced cancers. Sampling times: baseline, cycle 4 day 1, cycle 7 day 1. The protocol was immunoSEQ multiplex PCR, while the TCRdb copy is restricted to in-frame clones and leaves out a portion. Of 82,000 or so clones listed, roughly 92% are singletons. V was cut by 1 base and J by 5 bases, with 8 bases left in between. Per the germline V gene, CDR1 is SGHAT and CDR2 is FQNNGV. The CDR3 totals 13 residues. The specimen was CD4+ or CD8+ T cells sorted from blood, collected in a trial of the OX40 agonist ivuxolimab. This chain links TRBV11-2 with TRBJ1-1; D unresolved. This clonotype was obtained from an adult with an advanced solid tumor such as melanoma, head and neck, liver or kidney cancer. In DNA, the CDR3 is TGTGCCAGCAGCTTAGTATCTGGGACTGAAGCTTTCTTT. Protein product: CASSLVSGTEAFF.